This T cell receptor beta chain came from a study of T cell responses to AZD1222 COVID-19 vaccine. Study-level results: An increase in Spike-specific TCR breadth and depth was observed after two AZD1222 doses. Only after the peak T cell response were repertoires sampled. Nearly half of the spike-specific TCRs reportedly recognize variant regions that carry no mutations. Clonal diversity was possibly underestimated, and the donors were mostly white British, with more females.

Comment on this clone: Its matching antigen is unknown.

Sequenced by immunoSEQ multiplex PCR; TCRdb stores in-frame clones only, minus some. Found here are under 140,000 clones, around 90% of them singletons; the top ten hold about 3%. This receptor was obtained from an adult in good health. The starting material was peripheral blood, obtained on day 0 of AZD1222 vaccination.

CDR3 nucleotides: TGTGCCAGCAGCTCCGATTGGGGGGCCAATGCTTTCTTT. It encodes CASSSDWGANAFF. The chain uses TRBV11-1 and TRBJ1-1, with D possibly matching TRBD1 (6 bases). CDR3 size: 13 residues. V lost 4 bases to trimming and J lost 11 bases, with 17 bases between them. Per germline, CDR1 SGHAT and CDR2 FQDESV (reference sequence).